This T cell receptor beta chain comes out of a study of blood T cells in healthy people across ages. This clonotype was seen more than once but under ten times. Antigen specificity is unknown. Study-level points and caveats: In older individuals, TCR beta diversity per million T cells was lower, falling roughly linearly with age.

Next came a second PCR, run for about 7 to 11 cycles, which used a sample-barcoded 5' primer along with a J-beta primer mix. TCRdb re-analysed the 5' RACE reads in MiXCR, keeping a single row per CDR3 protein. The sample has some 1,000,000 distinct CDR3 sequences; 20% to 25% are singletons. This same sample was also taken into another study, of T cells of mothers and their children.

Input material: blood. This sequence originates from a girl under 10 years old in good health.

Written as DNA, the CDR3 is TGTGCCAGCAGCCCCAAGCTGTTCGCAGATACGCAGTATTTT. It translates to CASSPKLFADTQYF. This chain links TRBV3-1 with TRBJ2-3, with D unclear. The length of the CDR3 is 14 residues. Trimming took off 4 bases at V and 4 bases at J, with 12 bases between the two ends. Germline CDR1 reads LGHDT; CDR2 reads YNNKEL (reference sequence).